These 20 T cell receptor beta chains originate from one sample sequenced in a study of response to subunit inactivated influenza vaccine. TCRdb re-derived calls from the RT-PCR reads in MiXCR, one entry per CDR3 protein. The top ten hold around 9.6% of the sample, which has 550,000 to 600,000 distinct CDR3 sequences, 12% seen once. The sample was PBMCs from blood, taken on the day of vaccination. The receptors derive from a man aged 50 or older who received an inactivated influenza vaccine.

The V call is TRBV3-1, the J call TRBJ1-6; D call uncertain. CDR1 is LGHDT and CDR2 is YNNKEL in the germline V gene (reference sequence). The V end lost 4 bases, the J end lost 9 bases, and 13 bases lay between the germline ends. CDR3 length: 14 residues. Here the CDR3 DNA reads TGTGCCAGCAGCCCAGGCAGTGAGCGTTCACCCCTCCACTTT. Amino acid sequence: CASSPGSERSPLHF.

This clonotype appeared a few times. The conserved phenylalanine or tryptophan normally closing the CDR3 is absent here, so this likely arose from a read error. The DNA is left out, because the CDR3 cannot be placed on it with certainty; the CDR3 is given as TCRdb lists it. The chain carries TRBV20-1 and TRBJ1-1; whether TRBD1, the table's D call, matches the DNA was not checked. Germline V CDR1 and CDR2: DFQATT, SNEGSKA (reference sequence). The CDR3 is 9 amino acids in total, end residues counted. CDR3 amino acids: CTLGGWRLL.

This clonotype was seen at least ten times. Written as DNA, the CDR3 is TGTGCCACCAGTGATCCCCGGGACAACTTTGGAGGACAAGAGACCCAGTACTTC. It translates to CATSDPRDNFGGQETQYF. V gene TRBV24-1 combines with J gene TRBJ2-5; possible D gene TRBD1, 6 bases. This CDR3 is built from 18 residues. The V and J ends lost 3 bases and 2 bases respectively, with 21 bases between them. Germline-derived CDR1 and CDR2 are KGHDR and SFDVKD.

This clonotype has only a few counts. The chain joins TRBV20-1 to TRBJ2-2; 8 bases match TRBD1. Per germline, CDR1 DFQATT and CDR2 SNEGSKA (reference sequence). The CDR3 sequence is 16 residues long. V was pared by 3 bases and J by 7 bases, with 13 bases of the junction left unmatched. The CDR3, as DNA: TGCAGTGCTAGTTATCGGACAGGGATTAGTGTCGGGGAGCTGTTTTTT. It yields the protein CSASYRTGISVGELFF.

V and J are TRBV20-1 and TRBJ2-7, with D hard to call. V lost 0 bases, J lost 2 bases, and 2 bases lay in between. From germline, CDR1 is DFQATT and CDR2 SNEGSKA (reference sequence). The CDR3 is 11 residues long. The CDR3 sequence: CSAREAYEQYF. CDR3 nucleotides: TGCAGTGCTAGAGAAGCCTACGAGCAGTACTTC.

This clonotype was counted at least ten times. J is TRBJ2-7 and V is TRBV4-1, with D unclear. This CDR3 contains 15 residues. Trimming removed 1 base from V and 3 bases from J, with 13 bases in between. Germline CDR1 MGHRA, CDR2 YSYEKL. Here the CDR3 reads CASSQGSIGVYEQYF. The CDR3 bases are TGCGCCAGCAGCCAAGGCTCGATAGGAGTCTACGAGCAGTACTTC.

This clonotype was detected only a few times. V gene TRBV7-2 combines with J gene TRBJ2-6; 7 nucleotides align to TRBD1. V gave up 5 bases and J gave up 2 bases; unmatched junction bases: 3. CDR3 size: 15 residues. Germline assignment: CDR1 SGHTA and CDR2 FQGNSA. Written as DNA, the CDR3 is TGTGCCAGCAGCGCGACAGGGACTGGGGCCAACGTCCTGACTTTC. This encodes CASSATGTGANVLTF.

The rearrangement links TRBV2 to TRBJ2-3; D is unclear. V shed 6 bases and J shed 0 bases, with 13 bases lying between them. Germline-derived CDR1 and CDR2 are SNHLY and FYNNEI. This CDR3 contains 15 residues. CDR3 nucleotides: TGTGCCAGCAGCGCCCTAATCCAAAGCACAGATACGCAGTATTTT. This encodes CASSALIQSTDTQYF.

This clonotype was seen many times. CDR3 in DNA: TGCGCCAGCAGCCAAGATGTCCGGACAGGGGTCTATGGCTACACCTTC. Translated, it gives CASSQDVRTGVYGYTF. The J gene is TRBJ1-2, the V gene TRBV4-3, with TRBD1 identical over 9 bases. The junction had 6 bases not matched to a gene; V was cut back by 0 bases and J by 4 bases. The CDR3 has 16 residues. Germline V gene sequence: CDR1 LGHNA, CDR2 YSLEER.

The chain couples TRBV15 to TRBJ2-5; 7 nucleotides align to TRBD2. Germline CDR1 LNHNV, CDR2 YYDKDF (reference sequence). The CDR3 has 15 residues. The V gene end was trimmed by 2 bases and the J gene end by 1 base; junction bases not matched to a gene: 4. CDR3 nucleotide sequence: TGTGCCACCAGCAGACTAGCGGCTACCCAAGAGACCCAGTACTTC. Translated, it gives CATSRLAATQETQYF. Looking up the rest from reference TRBV15 and TRBJ2-5 gives the full variable domain: DAMVIQNPRYQVTQFGKPVTLSCSQTLNHNVMYWYQQKSSQAPKLLFHYYDKDFNNEADTPDNFQSRRPNTSFCFLDIRSPGLGDTAMYLCATSRLAATQETQYFGPGTRLLVL.

The rearrangement joins TRBV12-3 or TRBV12-4 to TRBJ2-3; D might be TRBD2 (5 bases). The CDR3 runs to 14 residues. The V end lost 5 bases, the J end lost 8 bases, and 17 bases lay between the germline ends. CDR3 residues: CASSPPRARGTQYF. The CDR3 DNA is TGTGCCAGCAGTCCCCCGCGGGCCCGGGGTACGCAGTATTTT.

The chain links TRBV7-2 to TRBJ2-1; 10 bases fit TRBD2. V shed 8 bases, J shed 6 bases, and the junction held 10 bases outside the gene matches. In germline, CDR1 is SGHTA, CDR2 FQGNSA. The CDR3 consists of 15 residues. The CDR3, as DNA: TGTGCCAGCGTCCCCCCTAGCGGGAGCGTCAATGAGCAGTTCTTC. It specifies CASVPPSGSVNEQFF. The full variable domain, completed using reference TRBV7-2 and TRBJ2-1, is GAGVSQSPSNKVTEKGKDVELRCDPISGHTALYWYRQSLGQGLEFLIYFQGNSAPDKSGLPSDRFSAERTGGSVSTLTIQRTQQEDSAVYLCASVPPSGSVNEQFFGPGTRLTVL.

The rearrangement joins TRBV29-1 to TRBJ2-5; weak D call: TRBD1 (5 bases). Germline V gene data show CDR1 as SQVTM and CDR2 as ANQGSEA. V lost 7 bases and J lost 6, with 15 bases in between. CDR3 length: 12 residues. CDR3 nucleotides: TGCAGCGCCGCGTCCAGGGAAAAGACCCAGTACTTC. Its translation is CSAASREKTQYF.

This clonotype was found many times. V usage is TRBV5-1 and J usage is TRBJ2-7; D is ambiguous. Germline assignment: CDR1 SGHRS and CDR2 YFSETQ. This CDR3 contains 13 residues. V was clipped by 4 bases and J by 2 bases, with 10 bases between them. The CDR3 reads CASSPPTPYEQYF. CDR3 coding DNA: TGCGCCAGCAGCCCCCCCACCCCCTACGAGCAGTACTTC.

This rearrangement joins TRBV20-1 to TRBJ2-1, with 13 bases that match TRBD2. Trimming took 3 bases from V and 10 from J; bases not matched to a gene: 3. The CDR3 runs 13 residues. Germline V lookup: CDR1 DFQATT, CDR2 SNEGSKA (reference sequence). The CDR3 spells CSASPGLAGEQFF. The CDR3 bases are TGCAGTGCTAGCCCGGGACTAGCGGGGGAGCAGTTCTTC.

This clonotype turned up a few times. This rearrangement joins TRBV15 to TRBJ1-2, with TRBD1 identical over 8 bases. With 2 bases clipped from V and 6 bases from J, the junction kept 8 bases outside the gene matches. This CDR3 spans 15 amino acids. CDR1 is LNHNV, CDR2 YYDKDF, per germline (reference sequence). In DNA, the CDR3 is TGTGCCACCAGCAGATACCAGACAGGGGTCGATGGCTACACCTTC. Amino acid sequence: CATSRYQTGVDGYTF.

This clonotype was observed a few times. This chain connects TRBV20-1 to TRBJ2-7; 9 nucleotides align to TRBD2. The CDR3 has 17 residues. Germline-derived CDR1 and CDR2 are DFQATT and SNEGSKA (reference sequence). V gave up 4 bases and J gave up 3 bases; unmatched junction bases: 16. The CDR3 is CSATRALFSGGSYEQYF. The CDR3 nucleotides are TGCAGTGCTACCAGAGCCCTCTTTAGCGGGGGTAGCTACGAGCAGTACTTC.

This clonotype was recorded a few times. This chain links TRBV20-1 with TRBJ1-6; D is undetermined. The CDR3 is 14 residues long. CDR1 and CDR2 (germline): DFQATT, SNEGSKA (reference sequence). V lost 1 base to trimming and J lost 8 bases, with 12 bases between them. DNA of the CDR3: TGCAGTGCTAGAGTCGTCGTACAAGATTCACCCCTCCACTTT. Amino acid sequence: CSARVVVQDSPLHF.

J is TRBJ2-1 and V is TRBV12-3 or TRBV12-4; D is uncertain. Trimming cost V 2 bases and J 1 base, with 12 bases left between them. This CDR3 contains 16 residues. The CDR3 reads CASSLFRVRSYNEQFF. In nucleotides, the CDR3 is TGTGCCAGCAGTTTATTTCGGGTGCGGTCCTACAATGAGCAGTTCTTC.

This clonotype came up once. The rearrangement joins TRBV11-2 to TRBJ1-1, with 10 bases fitting TRBD1. Germline values: CDR1 SGHAT, CDR2 FQNNGV. The ends lost 7 bases at V and 4 bases at J; junction bases unmatched: 15. The CDR3 loop spans 17 amino acids. This chain's CDR3 is CASTVGQGMIRGTEAFF. CDR3 coding DNA: TGTGCCAGCACCGTGGGACAGGGGATGATCAGAGGCACTGAAGCTTTCTTT.